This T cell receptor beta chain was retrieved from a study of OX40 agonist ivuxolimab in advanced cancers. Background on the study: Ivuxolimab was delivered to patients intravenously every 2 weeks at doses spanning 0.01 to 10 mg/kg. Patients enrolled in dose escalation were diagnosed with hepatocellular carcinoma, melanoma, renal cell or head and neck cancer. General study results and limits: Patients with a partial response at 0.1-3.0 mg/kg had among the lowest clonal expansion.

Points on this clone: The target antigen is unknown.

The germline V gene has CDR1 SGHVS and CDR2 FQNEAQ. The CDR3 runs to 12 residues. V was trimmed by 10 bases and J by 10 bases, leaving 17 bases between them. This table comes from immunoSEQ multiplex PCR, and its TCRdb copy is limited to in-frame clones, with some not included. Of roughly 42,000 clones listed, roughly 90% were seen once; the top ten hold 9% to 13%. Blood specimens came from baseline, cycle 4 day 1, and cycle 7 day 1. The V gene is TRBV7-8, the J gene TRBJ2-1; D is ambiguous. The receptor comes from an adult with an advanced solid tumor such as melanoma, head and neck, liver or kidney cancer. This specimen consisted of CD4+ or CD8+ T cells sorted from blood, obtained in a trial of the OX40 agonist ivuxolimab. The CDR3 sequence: CATYPTIDEQFF. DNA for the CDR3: TGTGCCACCTACCCCACTATAGACGAGCAGTTCTTC. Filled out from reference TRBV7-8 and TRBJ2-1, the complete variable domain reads GAGVSQSPRYKVAKRGQDVALRCDPISGHVSLFWYQQALGQGPEFLTYFQNEAQLDKSGLPSDRFFAERPEGSVSTLKIQRTQQEDSAVYLCATYPTIDEQFFGPGTRLTVL.